This is a list of T cell receptor beta chains from one sample in a study of T cell responses to AZD1222 COVID-19 vaccine. Clones were sequenced by immunoSEQ multiplex PCR, and TCRdb holds only the in-frame ones, with some missing. The repertoire consists of under 150,000 clones, with just over 90% occurring once and the leading ten covering less than 2%. Sequences were derived from peripheral blood, sampled 28 days after the second AZD1222 dose. These receptors were obtained from an adult who received the AZD1222 COVID-19 vaccine. Each CDR3 is given with its conserved first and last residue. D genes are given only for firm matches. Size values are once, few and many counts, or a class for expanded clones, and some rows have none.

J gene,D gene,V gene,clone size,CDR3 DNA,CDR3 protein
TRBJ1-2,.,TRBV7-9,.,TGTGCCAGCAGACAGGGCTCCGATGGCTACACCTTC,CASRQGSDGYTF
TRBJ2-1,.,TRBV5-1,.,TGCGCCAGCAGCTTGGTCGGGTTCAATGAGCAGTTCTTC,CASSLVGFNEQFF
TRBJ1-3,.,TRBV15,.,TGTGCCACCAGCAGAGATACCGGCGCGAACACCATATATTTT,CATSRDTGANTIYF
TRBJ1-2,TRBD1,TRBV6-5,.,TGTGCCAGCAGTTCTGACAGGGGGCGAAACTATGGCTACACCTTC,CASSSDRGRNYGYTF
TRBJ2-5,TRBD2,TRBV5-6,.,TGTGCCAGCAGCTTGGGACTAGCGGGTGGCCCGTCTTACTTC,CASSLGLAGGPSYF
TRBJ2-1,.,TRBV5-5,.,TGTGCCAGCAGCTTGGGGCAGGTAGTCAATGAGCAGTTCTTC,CASSLGQVVNEQFF
TRBJ1-1,.,TRBV6-5,.,TGTGCCAGCCGACTCGACGGCGGGGTCACTGAAGCTTTCTTT,CASRLDGGVTEAFF
TRBJ2-3,TRBD1,TRBV9,.,TGTGCCAGCAGCCCATATGACAGGGGGAATGACTCCGATACGCAGTATTTT,CASSPYDRGNDSDTQYF
TRBJ2-1,.,TRBV9,.,TGTGCCAGCAGCGTCGACGGGGGCGTTAATGAGCAGTTCTTC,CASSVDGGVNEQFF
TRBJ1-4,.,TRBV19,.,TGTGCCAGTAGTATGGGTTCAGCTGCAACTAATGAAAAACTGTTTTTT,CASSMGSAATNEKLFF
TRBJ2-1,.,TRBV29-1,.,TGCAGCGGGAGCTACTCGATGGGTTACAATGAGCAGTTCTTC,CSGSYSMGYNEQFF
TRBJ2-1,TRBD1,TRBV7-9,.,TGTGCCAGCAGCTCTAGACAGGGCTACAATGAGCAGTTCTTC,CASSSRQGYNEQFF
TRBJ2-3,TRBD2,TRBV19,once,TGTGCCAGTAGTATCTCTAGCGGGAGTAGGGATACGCAGTATTTT,CASSISSGSRDTQYF
TRBJ2-3,.,TRBV15,.,TGTGCCACCAGCGAGGGACTCTATACGCAGTATTTT,CATSEGLYTQYF
TRBJ1-1,.,TRBV29-1,.,TGCAGCGCCGAGGGGTTGGGAAACACTGAAGCTTTCTTT,CSAEGLGNTEAFF
TRBJ2-2,.,TRBV18,.,TGTGCCAGCTCAGGTCCCAGGGATTCCGGGGAGCTGTTTTTT,CASSGPRDSGELFF
TRBJ2-1,.,TRBV7-2,.,TGTGCCAGCAGCTCGGACCGGGATGAGCAGTTCTTC,CASSSDRDEQFF
TRBJ1-2,TRBD1,TRBV30,.,TGTGCCTGGAGTCACTCCGGGACAGGGGGCGCGAATGGCTACACCTTC,CAWSHSGTGGANGYTF
TRBJ1-1,.,TRBV29-1,.,TGCAGCGTTGAACTCCAGCAGAACACTGAAGCTTTCTTT,CSVELQQNTEAFF
TRBJ2-2,.,TRBV11-3,.,TGTGCCAGCAGCTTAGAGGTAGATGGAGGCGGGGAGCTGTTTTTT,CASSLEVDGGGELFF
TRBJ2-7,.,TRBV5-6,.,TGTGCCAGCAGCTGGACAGTGGGATCCTACGAGCAGTACTTC,CASSWTVGSYEQYF
TRBJ2-1,TRBD2,TRBV7-9,.,TGTGCCAGCAGCTTAAAGCGGGAGGGCCAGGAGTTCTTC,CASSLKREGQEFF
TRBJ1-3,.,TRBV5-1,few,TGCGCCAGCAGTACAGGGCTCTCTGGAAACACCATATATTTT,CASSTGLSGNTIYF
TRBJ2-7,.,TRBV2,.,TGTGCCAGCAGTGACCGACAGGCCGCGCGGTACGAGCAGTACTTC,CASSDRQAARYEQYF
TRBJ2-6,.,TRBV18,.,TGTGCCAGCTCACCATTTGGGGACTCTGGGGCCAACGTCCTGACTTTC,CASSPFGDSGANVLTF
TRBJ1-5,TRBD1,TRBV9,.,TGTGCCAGCAGCGAGGGGACAGAAAATCAGCCCCAGCATTTT,CASSEGTENQPQHF
TRBJ1-6,.,TRBV6-4,.,TGTGCCAGCAGTGAGAACACGGAAGGGTCACCCCTCCACTTT,CASSENTEGSPLHF
TRBJ2-3,.,TRBV27,.,TGTGCCAGCAGTTTTCTTGGGGACCCTGCTTCCCATACTCTCACAGATACGCAGTATTTT,CASSFLGDPASHTLTDTQYF
TRBJ1-5,.,TRBV19,.,TGTGCCAGTAGTTCACGACGGCCGGGTCAGCCCCAGCATTTT,CASSSRRPGQPQHF
TRBJ1-1,TRBD1,TRBV2,once,TGTGCCAGCAGTGAACTGACAGGGGGCGTTTTGGTGGCTTTCTTT,CASSELTGGVLVAFF
TRBJ1-1,.,TRBV18,.,TGTGCCAGCTCACCATCGGGCACTGAAGCTTTCTTT,CASSPSGTEAFF
TRBJ1-5,TRBD1,TRBV6-6,once,TGTGCCAGCAGTTACACGGACAGGGTCAATCAGCCCCAGCATTTT,CASSYTDRVNQPQHF
TRBJ1-3,TRBD1,TRBV14,.,TGTGCCAGCAGCAGGGACAGGCCCTCTGGAAACACCATATATTTT,CASSRDRPSGNTIYF
TRBJ2-3,.,TRBV27,once,TGTGCCAGCCGAAGCTGGGACACAGATACGCAGTATTTT,CASRSWDTDTQYF
TRBJ1-4,.,TRBV19,once,TGTGCCAGTATCCCCAGGCGGGGTGAAAAACTGTTTTTT,CASIPRRGEKLFF
TRBJ1-1,TRBD1,TRBV6-5,.,TGTGCCAGCAGTCCCGACAGGGTCAACACTGAAGCTTTCTTT,CASSPDRVNTEAFF
TRBJ2-1,.,TRBV2,.,TGTGCCAGCAAACGGCAGGCTGAGCAGTTCTTC,CASKRQAEQFF
TRBJ1-5,.,TRBV29-1,.,TGCAGCGTCAAACAGGGATACAATCAGCCCCAGCATTTT,CSVKQGYNQPQHF
TRBJ1-3,.,TRBV5-5,.,TGTGCCAGCAGAAGGACCGGGGCGAGCACTGGAAACACCATATATTTT,CASRRTGASTGNTIYF
TRBJ1-3,.,TRBV7-9,.,TGTGCCAGCAGCTTCGGGGGGAAAAACACCATATATTTT,CASSFGGKNTIYF
TRBJ2-1,.,TRBV29-1,.,TGCAGCGTCTGTAGCGGACCGACTTACAATGAGCAGTTCTTC,CSVCSGPTYNEQFF
TRBJ1-1,TRBD1,TRBV20-1,.,TGCAGTGCTAGTAAGGGGGCAGTCACTGAAGCTTTCTTT,CSASKGAVTEAFF
TRBJ1-5,.,TRBV12-3/TRBV12-4,.,TGTGCCAGCAGTTCTGGGAGCAATCAGCCCCAGCATTTT,CASSSGSNQPQHF
TRBJ1-2,.,TRBV6-5,.,TGTGCCAGCAGCTCGATCGGCTACACCTTC,CASSSIGYTF
TRBJ1-1,TRBD1,TRBV5-1,.,TGCGCCAGCAGTTCGCATCGGACAGGGACTGAAGCTTTCTTT,CASSSHRTGTEAFF
TRBJ2-1,.,TRBV29-1,.,TGCAGCGTTGGAATCAGGGTAGGAGAGCAGTTCTTC,CSVGIRVGEQFF
TRBJ2-5,.,TRBV2,.,TGTGCCAGCGACCCAAAAGACCCCCAAGAGACCCAGTACTTC,CASDPKDPQETQYF
TRBJ1-1,.,TRBV27,once,TGTGCCAGCAGTCTGGCCGGACGGCGAATGAACACTGAAGCTTTCTTT,CASSLAGRRMNTEAFF
TRBJ1-4,.,TRBV7-2,.,TGTGCCAGCAGCTTAGCGGGTAATAATGAAAAACTGTTTTTT,CASSLAGNNEKLFF
TRBJ2-4,.,TRBV5-6,.,TGTGCCAGCAGCTTGGGACTAAACAAAAACATTCAGTACTTC,CASSLGLNKNIQYF
TRBJ2-4,TRBD1,TRBV6-5,.,TGTGCCAGCAGTCCGGACAGGGGGTCCAAAAACATTCAGTACTTC,CASSPDRGSKNIQYF
TRBJ2-1,TRBD2,TRBV9,.,TGTGCCAGCAGCGTAGTGATAGCGGGGTTGGATGAGCAGTTCTTC,CASSVVIAGLDEQFF
TRBJ2-5,TRBD1,TRBV7-6,.,TGTGCCAGCAGCTTAGGGACAGGCCAAGAGACCCAGTACTTC,CASSLGTGQETQYF
TRBJ2-3,.,TRBV5-1,.,TGCGCCAGCAGCTTGGTTGGTCGAGGGCAGGGAAGCACAGATACGCAGTATTTT,CASSLVGRGQGSTDTQYF
TRBJ2-5,.,TRBV6-6,.,TGTGCCAGCAGTGGATCTGCGAGGGGGAGGGGGTACCAAGAGACCCAGTACTTC,CASSGSARGRGYQETQYF
TRBJ1-2,.,TRBV11-2,.,TGTGCCAGCAGCCCAAGCTGGGACACACACTATGGCTACACCTTC,CASSPSWDTHYGYTF
TRBJ1-2,.,TRBV19,.,TGTGCCAGTAGTCCTCAGGGGAGAGGGAACTATGGCTACACCTTC,CASSPQGRGNYGYTF